This T cell receptor beta chain was documented in a study of T cell responses to AZD1222 COVID-19 vaccine. Study summary: It was second doses at about 4 or about 12 weeks that were pooled. General study results and limits: No day 14 peak samples; only post-peak repertoires were characterized. Nearly half of spike-specific TCRs reportedly target unmutated variant regions. Females made up more of the donors, who were largely white British, and clonal diversity may have come out too low.

Remarks on this clone: What it recognizes is unknown.

The CDR3 contains 15 residues. The germline V gene encodes CDR1 MGHRA and CDR2 YSYEKL. Between the trimmed V and J ends, which lost 8 bases and 3 bases, there was a span of 17 bases. This table comes from immunoSEQ multiplex PCR, and its TCRdb copy is limited to in-frame clones, with some not included. Of tens of thousands of clones listed, about four fifths were seen once; the top ten hold around 10%. The source material was peripheral blood, sampled on day 0 of AZD1222 vaccination. The TCR sequence derives from an adult in good health. The genes are TRBV4-1 and TRBJ1-3; tentatively, D is TRBD1 (6 bases). The CDR3 DNA reads TGCGCCAGCGGGGCCCTCAGGGGCCTTGGAAACACCATATATTTT. This codes for CASGALRGLGNTIYF.